Presented here are 28 T cell receptor beta chains from one specimen sequenced in a study of identifying expanded T cells in peripheral blood (dated by TCRdb to about 2019). The library relied on the immunoSEQ multiplex PCR assay. The immuneACCESS repertoire file appears here via TCRdb, limited to in-frame rearrangements. These files lack a portion of the clones; in checked studies, under half of the deficit traces to unresolved V genes, and the cause of the others is not known. For this sample there are about 89,000 clones; about 87% appear just once. Together, the top ten hold roughly 4.2% of the sample. Sequencing input: blood. All receptors come from a person aged 18-70 years in good health.

The rearrangement uses TRBV27 and TRBJ2-7; D may correspond to TRBD1 or TRBD2 (5 bases each). CDR3 length: 15 amino acids. V was pared by 0 bases and J by 0 bases, with 9 bases between. Germline-derived CDR1 and CDR2 are MNHEY and SMNVEV (reference sequence). Written as DNA, the CDR3 is TGTGCCAGCAGTTTATCCCCGGGACCCTCCTACGAGCAGTACTTC. Translated: CASSLSPGPSYEQYF.

The chain is built from TRBV10-3 and TRBJ2-3; either TRBD1 or TRBD2 may fit D (5 bases each). Germline V gene lookup returns CDR1 ENHRY and CDR2 SYGVKD. Between the trimmed V and J ends, which lost 4 bases and 3 bases, there was a span of 17 bases. The length of the CDR3 is 16 residues. DNA for the CDR3: TGTGCCATCAGTGGGGGGTCTGTTGCATCTACAGATACGCAGTATTTT. Its protein is CAISGGSVASTDTQYF.

The rearrangement links TRBV6-4 to TRBJ2-1, with 9 bases fitting TRBD2. V was clipped by 3 bases and J by 8 bases; unmatched bases: 11. CDR1 and CDR2 from the germline V gene are MRHNA and SNTAGT. The CDR3 sequence is 16 residues long. The chain's CDR3 is CASSESFAGGPDEQFF. DNA of the CDR3: TGTGCCAGCAGTGAATCCTTCGCGGGAGGGCCCGATGAGCAGTTCTTC.

The chain is built from TRBV27 and TRBJ1-6, with a weak D call TRBD1 (6 bases). The CDR3 has 14 amino acids. Germline V gene data show CDR1 as MNHEY and CDR2 as SMNVEV (reference sequence). The V gene lost 4 bases and the J gene lost 11 bases, with 15 bases spanning the gap. Here the CDR3 reads CASSSTTTGPPLHF. The CDR3 bases are TGTGCCAGCAGTTCCACTACGACAGGCCCACCCCTCCACTTT.

The chain uses TRBV6-1 and TRBJ1-5, with 7 bases matching TRBD1. The germline V gene encodes CDR1 MNHNS and CDR2 SASEGT. This CDR3 has 14 residues. V lost 6 bases, J lost 7 bases, and 9 bases stayed unmatched. The CDR3 reads CASSFDRAVQPQHF. CDR3 nucleotide sequence: TGTGCCAGCAGCTTCGACAGGGCAGTCCAGCCCCAGCATTTT.

The chain employs TRBV27 and TRBJ1-2; possible D gene TRBD1, 6 bases. The CDR3 contains 13 residues. The germline CDR1 and CDR2 sequences are MNHEY and SMNVEV (reference sequence). DNA for the CDR3: TGTGCTCAGGACAGAGGGCCTCTATGGGGCTACACCTTC. Translated, it gives CAQDRGPLWGYTF.

This clone was observed once. The genes are TRBV6-5 and TRBJ2-7; D remains unclear. The CDR3 has 15 residues. The ends were cut back, 6 bases at V and 3 bases at J, with 18 bases in the middle. The germline V gene encodes CDR1 MNHEY and CDR2 SVGAGI. CDR3 in DNA: TGTGCCAGCAGCCCGGCAGGAACCCAGATCTACGAGCAGTACTTC. Protein: CASSPAGTQIYEQYF.

V and J are TRBV5-1 and TRBJ1-2; D is unresolved. V lost 7 bases and J 1 base, leaving 8 bases between the germline ends. CDR3 size: 12 residues. Germline V gene lookup returns CDR1 SGHRS and CDR2 YFSETQ. CDR3 region: CASGQSNYGYTF. CDR3 DNA sequence: TGCGCCAGCGGCCAGAGTAACTATGGCTACACCTTC.

The rearrangement joins TRBV4-1 to TRBJ2-6; maybe TRBD2 (6 bases). CDR3 length: 17 residues. Per the germline V gene, CDR1 is MGHRA and CDR2 is YSYEKL. The ends were cut back, 0 bases at V and 3 bases at J, with 12 bases in the middle. The chain's CDR3 is CASSQDSGGRGANVLTF. The CDR3 DNA reads TGCGCCAGCAGCCAAGATAGTGGAGGGCGTGGGGCCAACGTCCTGACTTTC.

The rearrangement uses TRBV6-1 and TRBJ1-4; D is unresolved. The CDR3 is 10 amino acids. CDR1 and CDR2 (germline): MNHNS, SASEGT. The V end lost 6 bases, the J end lost 7 bases, and 3 bases lay between the germline ends. In nucleotides, the CDR3 is TGTGCCAGCAGGTCTGAAAAACTGTTTTTT. This codes for CASRSEKLFF.

Written as DNA, the CDR3 is TGTGCCAGCAGCGTAGGAAATTACAGGACACCCAAAGAGACCCAGTACTTC. Translated: CASSVGNYRTPKETQYF. The chain joins TRBV9 to TRBJ2-5, with a weak D call TRBD1 (5 bases). The CDR3 has 17 residues. V gave up 0 bases and J gave up 3 bases, with 18 bases separating them. The germline CDR1 and CDR2 sequences are SGDLS and YYNGEE.

V gene TRBV7-2 combines with J gene TRBJ2-7, with TRBD1 matching 9 bases. The germline V gene encodes CDR1 SGHTA and CDR2 FQGNSA. The CDR3 consists of 14 residues. V dropped 2 bases and J dropped 6; count of bases not matched to a gene: 5. The CDR3 DNA reads TGTGCCAGCAGCTTATCACAGGGGGCTGGCGAGCAGTACTTC. It encodes CASSLSQGAGEQYF.

Here the CDR3 reads CASSTSRRTSGGDTQYF. The CDR3 DNA is TGTGCCAGCAGCACCTCCAGGAGGACTAGCGGGGGCGATACGCAGTATTTT. The chain recombines TRBV21-1 with TRBJ2-3; the DNA was not used to check the table's D call, TRBD2. TRBV21-1 is a listed pseudogene. The CDR3 is made up of 17 amino acids.

V is TRBV13 and J is TRBJ2-7, with 8 bases identical to TRBD1. Germline V gene lookup returns CDR1 PRHDT and CDR2 FYEKMQ (reference sequence). V lost 6 bases to trimming and J lost 6 bases; unmatched junction nucleotides: 10. The CDR3 loop spans 14 amino acids. CDR3 in DNA: TGTGCCAGCAGGCCTACCCGACAGGGGCGCGAGCAGTACTTC. It yields the protein CASRPTRQGREQYF.

This clone has only one observation. The chain has TRBV5-1 and TRBJ1-1; D ambiguous. Germline V lookup: CDR1 SGHRS, CDR2 YFSETQ. This CDR3 spans 12 amino acids. V lost 7 bases, J lost 5 bases, and 12 bases lay in between. CDR3 protein: CASGLGGTEAFF. Here the CDR3 DNA reads TGCGCCAGCGGCCTCGGTGGGACTGAAGCTTTCTTT.

The chain carries TRBV28 and TRBJ2-4; 10 bases match TRBD2. Germline V gives CDR1 MDHEN, CDR2 SYDVKM. Losses at the gene ends were 5 bases for V and 6 bases for J; bases not matched to a gene: 7. The CDR3 sequence is 15 residues long. The CDR3 DNA reads as TGTGCCAGCAGTGGTCCGGGACTAGCGTCAAACATTCAGTACTTC. Translation gives CASSGPGLASNIQYF.

The chain carries TRBV10-3 and TRBJ1-4; 8 bases match TRBD1. The CDR3 covers 16 residues. Germline trimming cut 5 bases from V and 7 bases from J; bases unmatched to any gene: 12. From germline, CDR1 is ENHRY and CDR2 SYGVKD. CDR3 sequence: CAISSSGQGEGEKLFF. CDR3 sequence (DNA): TGTGCCATCAGTTCATCTGGACAGGGCGAGGGTGAAAAACTGTTTTTT.

The rearrangement joins TRBV7-2 to TRBJ2-5; D is unclear. This CDR3 is built from 14 residues. Germline CDR1 SGHTA, CDR2 FQGNSA. Trimming shortened V by 2 bases and J by 3 bases, and 10 bases separated the two germline ends. The CDR3 is CASSLQGLKETQYF. The CDR3 DNA is TGTGCCAGCAGCTTACAAGGGCTTAAAGAGACCCAGTACTTC.

This chain links TRBV28 with TRBJ2-7, with TRBD2 identical over 11 bases. The CDR3 sequence is 15 residues long. Germline CDR1 reads MDHEN; CDR2 reads SYDVKM. The V and J ends lost 7 bases and 2 bases, in that order; junction bases with no gene match: 7. The CDR3 region has the DNA TGTGCCAGCACTCTCCAGACTAGCGGGGCCTACGAGCAGTACTTC. Translating gives CASTLQTSGAYEQYF. Complete variable domain (other parts from reference TRBV28 and TRBJ2-7): DVKVTQSSRYLVKRTGEKVFLECVQDMDHENMFWYRQDPGLGLRLIYFSYDVKMKEKGDIPEGYSVSREKKERFSLILESASTNQTSMYLCASTLQTSGAYEQYFGPGTRLTVT.

This chain's CDR3 is CSVEDRVLGQDYEQYF. The CDR3, as DNA: TGCAGCGTTGAAGATCGGGTTTTGGGGCAGGATTACGAGCAGTACTTC. V is TRBV29-1 and J is TRBJ2-7; D might be TRBD1 (5 bases). The V gene lost 0 bases and the J gene lost 4 bases, with 19 bases spanning the gap. The CDR3 spans 16 residues. Looked up from germline, CDR1 is SQVTM and CDR2 is ANQGSEA.

The rearrangement links TRBV30 to TRBJ2-5; D remains unclear. The CDR3 runs 12 residues. Germline V gene sequence: CDR1 GTSNPN, CDR2 SVGIG (reference sequence). V gave up 3 bases and J gave up 1 base, with 6 bases separating them. The CDR3 sequence is CAWRSTQETQYF. In DNA form, the CDR3 reads TGTGCCTGGAGATCCACCCAAGAGACCCAGTACTTC.

The chain joins TRBV27 to TRBJ1-4; the D gene is possibly TRBD1 (5 bases). The CDR3 is 15 amino acids. Trimming pared 0 bases from V and 6 bases from J, leaving 11 bases between. Germline V lookup: CDR1 MNHEY, CDR2 SMNVEV (reference sequence). CDR3 protein: CASSLSWGGDEKLFF. In nucleotides, the CDR3 is TGTGCCAGCAGTTTATCGTGGGGAGGGGATGAAAAACTGTTTTTT.

This chain connects TRBV5-1 to TRBJ2-5; D remains unclear. V dropped 5 bases and J dropped 1 base, with 3 bases sitting between them. Germline V lookup: CDR1 SGHRS, CDR2 YFSETQ. CDR3 length: 11 amino acids. The DNA for the CDR3 is TGCGCCAGCAGGGCCCAAGAGACCCAGTACTTC. Translating gives CASRAQETQYF.

This rearrangement joins TRBV15 to TRBJ1-1, with D tentatively TRBD1 (5 bases). CDR1 and CDR2 (germline): LNHNV, YYDKDF (reference sequence). The ends were cut back, 0 bases at V and 11 bases at J, with 13 bases in the middle. This CDR3 comprises 13 residues. The CDR3 coding sequence is TGTGCCACCAGCAGAGATTCGGGGGTTCCGGCTTTCTTT. It specifies CATSRDSGVPAFF.

The J gene is TRBJ2-2, the V gene TRBV14, with a tentative D call TRBD2 (6 bases). The CDR3 runs 19 residues. CDR1 is SGHDN, CDR2 FVKESK, per germline. The V end lost 4 bases, the J end lost 2 bases, and 23 bases lay between the germline ends. CDR3 protein: CASSRNQQRGLLNTGELFF. In nucleotides, the CDR3 is TGTGCCAGCAGCCGTAATCAGCAAAGGGGACTCCTTAACACCGGGGAGCTGTTTTTT.

This sequence joins TRBV30 and TRBJ1-5; 7 bases fit TRBD1. The CDR3 is made up of 14 amino acids. Trimming cost V 1 base and J 4 bases; bases outside gene matches: 4. Germline CDR1 GTSNPN, CDR2 SVGIG (reference sequence). The CDR3 is CAWSATGWNQPQHF. Written as DNA, the CDR3 is TGTGCCTGGAGTGCGACAGGGTGGAATCAGCCCCAGCATTTT.

The V and J genes are TRBV2 and TRBJ1-5; D is unresolved. V was trimmed by 4 bases and J by 9 bases, leaving 13 bases between them. Germline V lookup: CDR1 SNHLY, CDR2 FYNNEI. The CDR3 covers 13 residues. The DNA of the CDR3 is TGTGCCAGCAGTGGAGAAATTCTCGGGCCCCAGCATTTT. Translated, it gives CASSGEILGPQHF. Using reference TRBV2 and TRBJ1-5 for the parts outside the CDR3, the full variable domain is EPEVTQTPSHQVTQMGQEVILRCVPISNHLYFYWYRQILGQKVEFLVSFYNNEISEKSEIFDDQFSVERPDGSNFTLKIRSTKLEDSAMYFCASSGEILGPQHFGDGTRLSIL.

The rearrangement joins TRBV11-3 to TRBJ2-3; a possible D gene is TRBD2 (6 bases). V lost 0 bases, J lost 5 bases, and 12 bases lay in between. CDR1 and CDR2 from the germline V gene are SGHNT and YENEEA. The CDR3 length is 15 residues. Here the CDR3 reads CASSLDGSGEDTQYF. The CDR3 nucleotides read TGTGCCAGCAGCTTAGACGGTAGCGGTGAAGATACGCAGTATTTT.